These 32 T cell receptor beta chains originate from one sample sequenced in a study of control samples from healthy donors and cancer patients. Profiling relied on immunoSEQ multiplex PCR, and the TCRdb table lists in-frame clones only, not all of them. The sample records about 100,000 clones, roughly nine tenths being singletons. Sequencing used blood. The receptor source for this set is a woman aged 45-59 years in good health.

The V gene is TRBV2, the J gene TRBJ2-3; D is possibly TRBD2 (6 bases). Trimming removed 4 bases at V and 2 bases at J, with 10 bases between. CDR1 is SNHLY and CDR2 is FYNNEI in the germline V gene. The CDR3 covers 14 residues. CDR3 DNA: TGTGCCAGCAGTGGGCGGGGCCCCACAGATACGCAGTATTTT. Translated: CASSGRGPTDTQYF.

The chain is built from TRBV11-2 and TRBJ2-7; unclear D gene. V was shortened by 4 bases and J by 0 bases, with 4 bases between the two germline ends. CDR3 size: 12 residues. Germline loops: CDR1 SGHAT, CDR2 FQNNGV. DNA of the CDR3: TGTGCCAGCAGCTCGAGCTCCTACGAGCAGTACGTC. Translating it yields CASSSSSYEQYV.

V usage is TRBV9 and J usage is TRBJ1-2, with a tentative D call TRBD1 (5 bases). From germline, CDR1 is SGDLS and CDR2 YYNGEE. The CDR3 totals 13 residues. The V and J ends lost 3 bases and 6 bases respectively, with 12 bases between them. CDR3 nucleotides: TGTGCCAGCAGCGCGAGACCAGGGAATGGCTACACCTTC. Translating it yields CASSARPGNGYTF.

For the CDR3, the DNA is TGTGCCAGCTCGACTAGCTCCTACGAGCAGTACTTC. The encoded protein is CASSTSSYEQYF. This chain connects TRBV2 to TRBJ2-7, with D possibly being TRBD2 (6 bases). V lost 8 bases to trimming and J lost 0 bases, with 8 bases between them. The germline gives CDR1 SNHLY, CDR2 FYNNEI. The CDR3 is made up of 12 amino acids.

The rearrangement uses TRBV29-1 and TRBJ1-6; 7 positions agree with TRBD1. In germline, CDR1 is SQVTM, CDR2 ANQGSEA. The J segment lost 10 bases and the V segment lost 5 bases, leaving 11 bases of the junction unmatched. The CDR3 runs to 14 residues. DNA for the CDR3: TGCAGCGTTCAACCCGACAGGGCCGGGTCACCCCTCCACTTT. Protein product: CSVQPDRAGSPLHF.

V and J are TRBV29-1 and TRBJ1-3; no clear D. Germline values: CDR1 SQVTM, CDR2 ANQGSEA. V was trimmed by 7 bases and J by 4 bases, leaving 17 bases between them. This CDR3 is 14 amino acids long. The CDR3 DNA sequence: TGCAGCGGAACGACCGGGGTTTACGGAAACACCATATATTTT. Its translation: CSGTTGVYGNTIYF.

The V call is TRBV4-3, the J call TRBJ1-2; no clear D gene. The germline V gene has CDR1 LGHNA and CDR2 YSLEER. V was pared by 0 bases and J by 8 bases, with 7 bases between. This CDR3 contains 12 residues. The CDR3 protein is CASSQDRMGYTF. The CDR3 DNA reads as TGCGCCAGCAGCCAAGATCGGATGGGCTACACCTTC.

The chain couples TRBV18 to TRBJ1-2; 11 bases line up with TRBD1. Germline CDR1 and CDR2: KGHSH and LQKENI. The CDR3 runs to 14 residues. V shed 3 bases, J shed 10 bases, and the junction held 7 bases outside the gene matches. CDR3 coding DNA: TGTGCCAGCTCACCTCCAGGACAGGGGGCTTCCTACACCTTC. Its protein is CASSPPGQGASYTF.

The J gene is TRBJ2-3, the V gene TRBV12-3 or TRBV12-4; D is ambiguous. CDR3 length: 13 residues. Trimming left V 2 bases short and J 2 bases short, with 5 bases between. This chain's CDR3 is CASSLSHTDTQYF. The CDR3, as DNA: TGTGCCAGCAGTTTATCCCACACAGATACGCAGTATTTT.

The chain links TRBV4-1 to TRBJ1-4; no firm D call. CDR1 is MGHRA, CDR2 YSYEKL, per germline. Trimming removed 0 bases at V and 8 bases at J, with 13 bases between. This CDR3 comprises 15 residues. The CDR3 DNA reads as TGCGCCAGCAGCCAAGATCCTCGTTTAGGAGAAAAACTGTTTTTT. Protein sequence: CASSQDPRLGEKLFF.

The chain joins TRBV19 to TRBJ2-1; 11 bases agree with TRBD2. V dropped 3 bases and J dropped 1; count of bases not matched to a gene: 8. Germline loops: CDR1 LNHDA, CDR2 SQIVND (reference sequence). This CDR3 is built from 18 residues. CDR3 region: CASSMGLAARRSYNEQFF. The CDR3 coding sequence is TGTGCCAGTAGTATGGGACTAGCGGCGCGACGTTCCTACAATGAGCAGTTCTTC.

The chain employs TRBV18 and TRBJ2-3; D unresolved. Germline V CDR1 and CDR2: KGHSH, LQKENI. The CDR3 runs to 12 residues. The ends were cut back, 1 base at V and 4 bases at J, with 3 bases in the middle. Here the CDR3 DNA reads TGTGCCAGCTCACCACGTCCAGATACGCAGTATTTT. The encoded protein is CASSPRPDTQYF.

With respect to this clone: No conserved phenylalanine or tryptophan is present at the end of the CDR3, so a read error is the likely explanation. Because the CDR3's place on the DNA is in doubt, the DNA is left out and the CDR3 is given as listed by TCRdb. This chain joins TRBV15 and TRBJ1-2. Germline loops: CDR1 LNHNV, CDR2 YYDKDF (reference sequence). The CDR3 length is 13 residues, termini included. This chain's CDR3 is CATSRDLRVPPSG.

This CDR3 reads CSVGRLQQPNTEAFF. CDR3 DNA sequence: TGCAGCGTGGGCCGATTACAACAGCCGAACACTGAAGCTTTCTTT. The genes are TRBV29-1 and TRBJ1-1; D call uncertain. The V end was cut by 6 bases, the J end by 1 base, with 18 bases between. In germline, CDR1 is SQVTM, CDR2 ANQGSEA. This CDR3 comprises 15 residues.

The CDR3 region is CASSLANQGSSGNTIYF. The CDR3 DNA reads as TGTGCCAGCAGCTTAGCGAATCAGGGTTCATCTGGAAACACCATATATTTT. The chain uses TRBV7-6 and TRBJ1-3, with D maybe TRBD1 (5 bases). V dropped 0 bases and J dropped 1 base, with 13 bases sitting between them. From germline, CDR1 is SGHVS and CDR2 FNYEAQ. CDR3 length: 17 amino acids.

The chain combines TRBV7-9 with TRBJ2-1, with 7 bases aligning to TRBD2. The CDR3 extends over 15 amino acids. Per the germline V gene, CDR1 is SEHNR and CDR2 is FQNEAQ (reference sequence). Trimming at V came to 5 bases and at J to 3 bases, leaving 7 bases not matched to a gene. CDR3: CASSPGRRNYNEQFF. The CDR3 bases are TGTGCCAGCAGCCCCGGGAGGAGGAACTACAATGAGCAGTTCTTC.

V and J are TRBV30 and TRBJ1-6, with TRBD1 matching over 8 bases. V shed 0 bases, J shed 7 bases, and the junction held 2 bases outside the gene matches. Germline lookup yields CDR1 GTSNPN and CDR2 SVGIG (reference sequence). The CDR3 loop spans 14 amino acids. This chain's CDR3 is CAWSVQGVNSPLHF. The DNA for the CDR3 is TGTGCCTGGAGTGTACAGGGGGTGAATTCACCCCTCCACTTT. The whole variable domain, remainder taken from reference TRBV30 and TRBJ1-6, is SQTIHQWPATLVQPVGSPLSLECTVEGTSNPNLYWYRQAAGRGLQLLFYSVGIGQISSEVPQNLSASRPQDRQFILSSKKLLLSDSGFYLCAWSVQGVNSPLHFGNGTRLTVT.

This clone has just a few counts. V and J are TRBV3-1 (or the pseudogene TRBV3-2) and TRBJ2-7; D unclear. V lost 9 bases to trimming and J lost 3 bases, with 18 bases between them. There are 14 residues in the CDR3. CDR1 is LGHDT, CDR2 YNNKEL, per germline (reference sequence). The CDR3 is CARSGSALYYEQYV. The DNA of the CDR3 is TGTGCCAGGTCCGGTTCAGCTCTTTACTACGAGCAGTACGTC.

The gene calls are TRBV27 and TRBJ2-7, with 10 bases that match TRBD1. Germline CDR1 MNHEY, CDR2 SMNVEV (reference sequence). This CDR3 contains 13 residues. The V gene end was trimmed by 7 bases and the J gene end by 1 base; junction bases not matched to a gene: 1. Here the CDR3 reads CASKDRGSYEQYV. DNA of the CDR3: TGTGCCAGCAAGGACAGGGGGTCCTACGAGCAGTACGTC.

The chain has TRBV11-2 and TRBJ2-7; tentative D call: TRBD2 (6 bases). Looked up from germline, CDR1 is SGHAT and CDR2 is FQNNGV. CDR3 length: 13 residues. Trimming left V 5 bases short and J 3 bases short, with 11 bases between. Written as DNA, the CDR3 is TGTGCCAGCAGCCGCGACGGGGGCTACGAGCAGTACTTC. Translating gives CASSRDGGYEQYF.

This chain joins TRBV29-1 and TRBJ2-1; 7 nucleotides align to TRBD2. Losses at the gene ends were 4 bases for V and 0 bases for J; bases not matched to a gene: 6. Per the germline V gene, CDR1 is SQVTM and CDR2 is ANQGSEA. This CDR3 comprises 15 residues. The CDR3 DNA sequence: TGCAGCGTTGTCAGTGGGGGGGGCTCCTACAATGAGCAGTTCTTC. Protein product: CSVVSGGGSYNEQFF.

V and J are TRBV4-3 and TRBJ2-7; the D gene could be TRBD1 or TRBD2 (5 bases each). Germline V lookup: CDR1 LGHNA, CDR2 YSLEER. V lost 0 bases to trimming and J lost 2 bases, with 11 bases between them. This CDR3 is 15 amino acids long. The CDR3 DNA follows: TGCGCCAGCAGCCAAGAGTGGCCGGGGCCCTACGAGCAGTACGTC. Protein product: CASSQEWPGPYEQYV.

In nucleotides, the CDR3 is TGTGCCAGCAGCTTAAGAACACGCACTGAAGCTTTCTTT. It encodes CASSLRTRTEAFF. The J gene is TRBJ1-1, the V gene TRBV7-2; D ambiguous. CDR1 is SGHTA and CDR2 is FQGNSA in the germline V gene. Trimming took off 2 bases at V and 4 bases at J, with 8 bases between the two ends. This CDR3 is 13 amino acids long. The whole variable domain, remainder taken from reference TRBV7-2 and TRBJ1-1, is GAGVSQSPSNKVTEKGKDVELRCDPISGHTALYWYRQSLGQGLEFLIYFQGNSAPDKSGLPSDRFSAERTGGSVSTLTIQRTQQEDSAVYLCASSLRTRTEAFFGQGTRLTVV.

This rearrangement joins TRBV6-5 to TRBJ2-3; 7 nucleotides line up with TRBD2. The CDR3 spans 15 residues. Germline V gene lookup returns CDR1 MNHEY and CDR2 SVGAGI. J gave up 0 bases and V 6 bases, and 6 bases lay outside the gene matches. The CDR3 coding sequence is TGTGCCAGCAGCTTATGGGGGGGGAGCACAGATACGCAGTATTTT. This codes for CASSLWGGSTDTQYF.

This clone was observed a few times. The chain combines TRBV11-2 with TRBJ2-7; TRBD1 is a possible D gene (6 bases). The CDR3 totals 13 residues. The germline V gene has CDR1 SGHAT and CDR2 FQNNGV. V was pared by 5 bases and J by 4 bases, with 12 bases between. The CDR3, as DNA: TGTGCCAGCAGCCGCCAGGGGAGATACGAGCAGTACGTC. Protein: CASSRQGRYEQYV.

The rearrangement links TRBV11-2 to TRBJ1-2; possible D gene TRBD1, 6 bases. The V and J ends lost 0 bases and 4 bases respectively, with 9 bases between them. This CDR3 contains 14 residues. Germline CDR1 is SGHAT and CDR2 is FQNNGV. The CDR3 DNA reads as TGTGCCAGCAGCTTAGATCAGGGGAGCTATGGCTACACCTTC. Protein sequence: CASSLDQGSYGYTF. Together with reference TRBV11-2 and TRBJ1-2, the CDR3 gives the full variable domain: EAGVAQSPRYKIIEKRQSVAFWCNPISGHATLYWYQQILGQGPKLLIQFQNNGVVDDSQLPKDRFSAERLKGVDSTLKIQPAKLEDSAVYLCASSLDQGSYGYTFGSGTRLTVV.

On this clone itself: Other DNA sequences in the same sample also yield this CDR3. This sequence joins TRBV2 and TRBJ1-2; no clear D. Germline V CDR1 and CDR2: SNHLY, FYNNEI. This CDR3 has 11 residues. With 8 bases removed from V and 5 bases from J, the gap between germline ends came to 9 bases. CDR3 protein: CASLQFYGYTF. CDR3 nucleotides: TGTGCCAGCTTACAGTTTTATGGCTACACCTTC.

The CDR3 DNA reads TGTGCCAGCAGCCAAGAAGGAGGAAGGTACTTC. It codes for CASSQEGGRYF. This rearrangement joins TRBV3-1 (or the pseudogene TRBV3-2) to TRBJ2-7; weak D call: TRBD2 (5 bases). V lost 0 bases and J lost 12, with 9 bases in between. Germline V gives CDR1 LGHDT, CDR2 YNNKEL (reference sequence). The CDR3 extends over 11 amino acids.

The V call is TRBV9, the J call TRBJ2-3, with 7 positions matching TRBD1. The CDR3 runs to 17 residues. From germline, CDR1 is SGDLS and CDR2 YYNGEE. After removal of 0 bases from V and 3 bases from J, the junction contained 10 bases not matched to a gene. CDR3 nucleotide sequence: TGTGCCAGCAGCGTAGGCGTGCGGACAGGCAATACAGATACGCAGTATTTT. Translated: CASSVGVRTGNTDTQYF.

The chain has TRBV30 and TRBJ2-7; 8 bases map to TRBD2. The V gene's germline CDR1 is GTSNPN and CDR2 SVGIG (reference sequence). CDR3 length: 13 residues. The J segment lost 3 bases and the V segment lost 7 bases, leaving 8 bases of the junction unmatched. The CDR3 DNA follows: TGTGCCTCTGGGGCGGGGGGTAACTACGAGCAGTACTTC. Translating gives CASGAGGNYEQYF.

The chain employs TRBV6-4 and TRBJ2-1; D call uncertain. There are 13 residues in the CDR3. In germline, CDR1 is MRHNA, CDR2 SNTAGT. V lost 4 bases, J lost 3 bases, and 7 bases lay in between. This CDR3 reads CASSGGYYNEQFF. The CDR3 nucleotides read TGTGCCAGCAGTGGGGGTTACTACAATGAGCAGTTCTTC.

The gene calls are TRBV6-2 or TRBV6-3 and TRBJ2-1; 10 bases map to TRBD2. Germline CDR1 is MNHEY and CDR2 is SVGEGT. This CDR3 is built from 15 residues. Trimming removed 5 bases from V and 10 bases from J; junction bases left unmatched: 11. The DNA for the CDR3 is TGTGCCAGCAGTCGGCAAGCGGGAGGGCCTAAGGAGCAGTTCTTC. Translated, it gives CASSRQAGGPKEQFF.